The 10 T cell receptor beta chains in this list originate from one sample, sequenced in a study of T cell responses to AZD1222 COVID-19 vaccine (dated by TCRdb to 2020 to 2022). The library was obtained by the immunoSEQ multiplex PCR assay. Here the immuneACCESS table is served through TCRdb, limited to in-frame sequences with V and J called. Missing clones are a known gap in these copies; in checked studies unresolved V genes cover under half, and the rest lacks a known reason. The sample table contains 86,000 or so clones; only one count was recorded for roughly nine tenths of them. About 2% of the sample is in the top ten clones. The time point label corresponds to: baseline before first vaccination. The sequencing here drew on peripheral blood, taken on day 0 of AZD1222 vaccination. The receptors shown here come from an adult in good health.

This sequence joins TRBV5-4 and TRBJ2-1, with a possible D match to TRBD2 (6 bases). The CDR3 covers 13 residues. Trimming took off 0 bases at V and 10 bases at J, with 11 bases between the two ends. Per germline, CDR1 SGHNT and CDR2 YYREEE (reference sequence). The CDR3 sequence: CASSLAGVREQFF. In DNA, the CDR3 is TGTGCCAGCAGCTTGGCGGGAGTCCGGGAGCAGTTCTTC.

The V call is TRBV30, the J call TRBJ1-3, with unresolved D. The germline V gene has CDR1 GTSNPN and CDR2 SVGIG (reference sequence). The CDR3 runs to 12 residues. Trimming removed 2 bases from V and 6 bases from J, with 8 bases in between. The CDR3 protein is CAWSPGLNTIYF. The CDR3 DNA sequence: TGTGCCTGGAGTCCCGGCCTAAACACCATATATTTT.

V usage is TRBV19 and J usage is TRBJ2-2; D gene unclear. Germline V gene data show CDR1 as LNHDA and CDR2 as SQIVND (reference sequence). Trimming cost V 7 bases and J 2 bases, with 14 bases left between them. The CDR3 is made up of 15 amino acids. The CDR3 bases are TGTGCCAGTACCCCCTCTCCCGCAAACACCGGGGAGCTGTTTTTT. Amino acid sequence: CASTPSPANTGELFF. The whole variable domain, remainder taken from reference TRBV19 and TRBJ2-2, is DGGITQSPKYLFRKEGQNVTLSCEQNLNHDAMYWYRQDPGQGLRLIYYSQIVNDFQKGDIAEGYSVSREKKESFPLTVTSAQKNPTAFYLCASTPSPANTGELFFGEGSRLTVL.

In nucleotides, the CDR3 is TGTGCCAGCAGCGCAATGGGACAGGGGTACACTGAAGCTTTCTTT. It codes for CASSAMGQGYTEAFF. V is TRBV11-2 and J is TRBJ1-1; 10 bases align to TRBD1. The CDR3 runs to 15 residues. Trimming cost V 5 bases and J 3 bases; bases outside gene matches: 6. The germline V gene encodes CDR1 SGHAT and CDR2 FQNNGV.

The gene calls are TRBV7-2 and TRBJ2-5; D not certain. The ends were cut back, 3 bases at V and 4 bases at J, with 12 bases in the middle. Per the germline V gene, CDR1 is SGHTA and CDR2 is FQGNSA. CDR3 size: 14 residues. As DNA, the CDR3 is TGTGCCAGCAGCTTCTTCCGGAGAGGAGAGACCCAGTACTTC. It codes for CASSFFRRGETQYF.

The rearrangement joins TRBV30 to TRBJ2-7, with 8 bases aligning to TRBD1. Looked up from germline, CDR1 is GTSNPN and CDR2 is SVGIG (reference sequence). The J segment lost 4 bases and the V segment lost 4 bases, leaving 12 bases of the junction unmatched. The CDR3 consists of 15 residues. As DNA, the CDR3 is TGTGCCTGGAAAAGGGATCAGGGGGCACGGTACGAGCAGTACTTC. Its translation is CAWKRDQGARYEQYF.

V and J are TRBV12-5 and TRBJ1-2; 8 nucleotides match TRBD1. The CDR3 covers 14 residues. V was clipped by 5 bases and J by 8 bases; unmatched bases: 10. Germline V CDR1 and CDR2: LGHNT, FRNRAP. Here the CDR3 DNA reads TGTGCTAGTGGTATCGGACAGGGTGATATGGGCTACACCTTC. Encoded protein: CASGIGQGDMGYTF. The complete variable domain, with remaining parts taken from reference TRBV12-5 and TRBJ1-2, reads DARVTQTPRHKVTEMGQEVTMRCQPILGHNTVFWYRQTMMQGLELLAYFRNRAPLDDSGMPKDRFSAEMPDATLATLKIQPSEPRDSAVYFCASGIGQGDMGYTFGSGTRLTVV.

V usage is TRBV18 and J usage is TRBJ2-1, with 7 bases aligning to TRBD2. Germline trimming cut 6 bases from V and 5 bases from J; bases unmatched to any gene: 7. Germline loops: CDR1 KGHSH, CDR2 LQKENI. This CDR3 region has 14 residues. The CDR3 loop is CASSGRGLHNEQFF. The CDR3 DNA reads as TGTGCCAGCTCGGGCCGGGGACTACACAATGAGCAGTTCTTC.

The rearrangement links TRBV7-9 to TRBJ2-5, with TRBD1 matching over 11 bases. The length of the CDR3 is 16 residues. CDR1 is SEHNR and CDR2 is FQNEAQ in the germline V gene (reference sequence). The J segment lost 2 bases and the V segment lost 5 bases, leaving 7 bases of the junction unmatched. The DNA for the CDR3 is TGTGCCAGCAGCCTCGGGACAGGGGGAGGTCAAGAGACCCAGTACTTC. Translation gives CASSLGTGGGQETQYF.

The V call is TRBV5-7, the J call TRBJ2-2; perhaps D is TRBD1 or TRBD2 (5 bases each). TRBV5-7 is given ORF status, its function remaining uncertain. The V end lost 2 bases, the J end lost 5 bases, and 19 bases lay between the germline ends. The CDR3 sequence is 17 residues long. The CDR3 bases are TGTGCCAGCAGCTTCCCCGCTTCGAGGGGAAAAACCGGGGAGCTGTTTTTT. As protein: CASSFPASRGKTGELFF.